The 2 T cell receptor beta chains given below trace back to one sample, sequenced in a study of blood T cell repertoires in COVID-19. The assay was immunoSEQ multiplex PCR, and TCRdb's table has in-frame clones only and misses some. This sample has about 260,000 clones, with less than 90% found just once. The sequenced material came from peripheral blood. These receptors originate from a man in his thirties or forties with active or convalescent COVID-19.

The rearrangement joins TRBV5-6 to TRBJ2-1; a weak D match, TRBD2 (6 bases). Germline V gives CDR1 SGHDT, CDR2 YYEEEE. The CDR3 contains 16 residues. The germline V and J ends were trimmed by 5 bases and 4 bases, with 19 bases remaining between them. Written as DNA, the CDR3 is TGTGCCAGCAGTACGACTAGAATCCTACGATACAATGAGCAGTTCTTC. This codes for CASSTTRILRYNEQFF.

This clone was counted between two and nine times. The CDR3 DNA reads TGTGCCAGCAGCTTAGGGCCAGGGGAAGGCAATCAGCCCCAGCATTTT. It yields the protein CASSLGPGEGNQPQHF. The chain couples TRBV7-2 to TRBJ1-5; possible D gene TRBD1, 6 bases. CDR1 is SGHTA and CDR2 is FQGNSA in the germline V gene. Trimming took off 1 base at V and 2 bases at J, with 12 bases between the two ends. The CDR3 runs 16 residues.